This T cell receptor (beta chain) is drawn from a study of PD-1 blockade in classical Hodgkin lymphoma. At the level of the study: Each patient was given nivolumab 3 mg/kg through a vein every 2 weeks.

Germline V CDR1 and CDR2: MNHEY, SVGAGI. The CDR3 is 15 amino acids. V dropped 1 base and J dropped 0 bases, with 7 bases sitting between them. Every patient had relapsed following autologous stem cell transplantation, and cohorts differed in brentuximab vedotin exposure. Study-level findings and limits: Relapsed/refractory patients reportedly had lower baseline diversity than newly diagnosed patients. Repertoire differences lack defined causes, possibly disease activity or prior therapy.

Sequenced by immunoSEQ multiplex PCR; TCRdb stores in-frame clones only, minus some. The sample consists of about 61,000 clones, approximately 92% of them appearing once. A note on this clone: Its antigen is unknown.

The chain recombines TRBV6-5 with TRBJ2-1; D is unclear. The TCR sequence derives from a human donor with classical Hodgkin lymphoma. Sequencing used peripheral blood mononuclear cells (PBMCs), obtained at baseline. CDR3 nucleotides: TGTGCCAGCAGTTACTTCCCCAGCTCCTACAATGAGCAGTTCTTC. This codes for CASSYFPSSYNEQFF.